This TCR beta chain was sequenced during a study of T cell changes during pregnancy in multiple sclerosis. CDR1 KGHSH and CDR2 LQKENI come from the germline V gene. This CDR3 is 15 amino acids long. Unmatched junction bases numbered 5, after V lost 3 bases and J lost 1 base. The repertoire was sequenced with immunoSEQ multiplex PCR; TCRdb's copy has only in-frame clones and lacks some. This sample carries about 100,000 clones, over 80% of them seen once, and the ten largest clones take less than 2%. V and J are TRBV18 and TRBJ1-1; 7 bases map to TRBD1. The sequencing here drew on peripheral blood, taken after pregnancy. The sequence derives from a female donor with multiple sclerosis, enrolled in a pregnancy study. The CDR3 DNA sequence: TGTGCCAGCTCACCTTCACAGGGGACGAACACTGAAGCTTTCTTT. Its protein product is CASSPSQGTNTEAFF.